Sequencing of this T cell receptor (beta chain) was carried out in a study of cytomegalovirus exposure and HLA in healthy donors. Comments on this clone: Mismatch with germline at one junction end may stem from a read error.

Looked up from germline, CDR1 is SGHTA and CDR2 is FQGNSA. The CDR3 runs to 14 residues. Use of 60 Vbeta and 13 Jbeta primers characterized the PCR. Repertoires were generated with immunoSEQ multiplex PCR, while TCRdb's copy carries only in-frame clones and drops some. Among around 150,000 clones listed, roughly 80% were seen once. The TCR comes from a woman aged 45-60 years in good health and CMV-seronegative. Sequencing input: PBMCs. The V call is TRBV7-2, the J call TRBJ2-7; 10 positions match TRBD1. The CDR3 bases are TGTGCCAGCAGCTGGGACAGGGGTTCCTCCGAGCAGTACTTC. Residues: CASSWDRGSSEQYF.